These 23 T cell receptor beta chains originate from one sample sequenced in a study of blood T cell repertoires in COVID-19. Profiled with immunoSEQ multiplex PCR; TCRdb holds only in-frame clones, not every one. The table has about 210,000 clones, around 82% seen once. The sequencing input was peripheral blood. The receptors derive from a man aged 50 to 59 with active or convalescent COVID-19.

V and J are TRBV12-5 and TRBJ1-4, with 8 bases that match TRBD1. Germline values: CDR1 LGHNT, CDR2 FRNRAP. Losses at the gene ends were 4 bases for V and 5 bases for J; bases not matched to a gene: 6. The CDR3 has 15 residues. CDR3 bases: TGTGCTAGTGGTTCCGGGACAGGCCTAAATGAAAAACTGTTTTTT. Its protein is CASGSGTGLNEKLFF.

V and J are TRBV7-9 and TRBJ2-3, with D possibly TRBD1 on 6 matching bases. Germline V CDR1 and CDR2: SEHNR, FQNEAQ (reference sequence). The CDR3 has 15 residues. Trimming left V 5 bases short and J 2 bases short, with 14 bases between. CDR3: CASSKTGTHTDTQYF. CDR3 nucleotide sequence: TGTGCCAGCAGCAAGACCGGGACACACACAGATACGCAGTATTTT.

The J gene is TRBJ1-2, the V gene TRBV28, with 12 bases fitting TRBD1. V was pared by 10 bases and J by 4 bases, with 16 bases of the junction left unmatched. The CDR3 is 17 amino acids. Per the germline V gene, CDR1 is MDHEN and CDR2 is SYDVKM. Written as DNA, the CDR3 is TGTGCCAACCTTTACCCCGGGACAGGGGGCACTAGCTATGGCTACACCTTC. Protein: CANLYPGTGGTSYGYTF.

In this sample, this clone turned up once. Here the CDR3 reads CASSQDAGGNTDTQYF. CDR3 bases: TGCGCCAGCAGCCAAGATGCCGGGGGAAACACAGATACGCAGTATTTT. The chain carries TRBV4-1 and TRBJ2-3, with D possibly being TRBD2 (6 bases). In germline, CDR1 is MGHRA, CDR2 YSYEKL. This CDR3 is built from 16 residues. V lost 0 bases to trimming and J lost 2 bases, with 12 bases between them.

The rearrangement joins TRBV5-1 to TRBJ2-1; 7 bases match TRBD2. This CDR3 region has 15 residues. The germline V gene has CDR1 SGHRS and CDR2 YFSETQ. With V trimmed by 0 bases and J by 7 bases, 7 bases remained unmatched. CDR3 DNA: TGCGCCAGCAGCTTGGAGACGGGGGGTGAGAATGAGCAGTTCTTC. Its protein is CASSLETGGENEQFF.

The rearrangement joins TRBV15 to TRBJ2-3; 7 nucleotides match TRBD2. Germline V gives CDR1 LNHNV, CDR2 YYDKDF (reference sequence). Trimming at V came to 3 bases and at J to 4 bases, leaving 4 bases not matched to a gene. CDR3 length: 14 residues. The DNA for the CDR3 is TGTGCCACCAGCAGGGGGGGGAACCCAGATACGCAGTATTTT. Its protein product is CATSRGGNPDTQYF.

The chain recombines TRBV2 with TRBJ1-2; 11 bases agree with TRBD1. CDR1 is SNHLY, CDR2 FYNNEI, per germline. Trimming cost V 4 bases and J 8 bases; bases outside gene matches: 9. The CDR3 is 15 amino acids. CDR3 loop: CASSGGQGVSLGYTF. CDR3 sequence (DNA): TGTGCCAGCAGTGGGGGACAGGGGGTATCTTTGGGCTACACCTTC.

This chain joins TRBV27 and TRBJ2-5, with TRBD1 identical over 10 bases. V gave up 6 bases and J gave up 4 bases; unmatched junction bases: 8. This CDR3 is built from 15 residues. The germline V gene encodes CDR1 MNHEY and CDR2 SMNVEV (reference sequence). The CDR3 nucleotides read TGTGCCAGCAGGAAAGAAGGACAGGGGGTAGAGACCCAGTACTTC. Protein: CASRKEGQGVETQYF.

The chain recombines TRBV2 with TRBJ1-2, with TRBD1 identical over 9 bases. This CDR3 has 13 amino acids. The V and J ends lost 8 bases and 3 bases, in that order; junction bases with no gene match: 4. Germline CDR1 reads SNHLY; CDR2 reads FYNNEI. CDR3 nucleotide sequence: TGTGCCAGCTGGGACAGGGAACACTATGGCTACACCTTC. Encoded protein: CASWDREHYGYTF.

The chain has TRBV7-2 and TRBJ1-5, with TRBD1 as a possible D gene (5 bases). This CDR3 is built from 14 residues. Trimming took 1 base from V and 6 from J, leaving 10 bases between them. The germline gives CDR1 SGHTA, CDR2 FQGNSA. CDR3 nucleotides: TGTGCCAGCAGCTTAGGGGGCGCCTTTCAGCCCCAGCATTTT. It encodes CASSLGGAFQPQHF.

This clone appeared a single time. V gene TRBV10-2 combines with J gene TRBJ2-3, with TRBD2 matching over 7 bases. This CDR3 is 16 amino acids long. In germline, CDR1 is WSHSY, CDR2 SAAADI. Trimming at V came to 0 bases and at J to 0 bases, leaving 3 bases not matched to a gene. Here the CDR3 reads CASSESGGVSTDTQYF. In DNA, the CDR3 is TGCGCCAGCAGTGAGTCGGGAGGGGTTAGCACAGATACGCAGTATTTT.

The gene calls are TRBV18 and TRBJ2-3; 8 bases map to TRBD2. There are 15 residues in the CDR3. Germline V gene lookup returns CDR1 KGHSH and CDR2 LQKENI. V was pared by 2 bases and J by 1 base, with 2 bases of the junction left unmatched. The CDR3 DNA sequence: TGTGCCAGCTCACCAAGAGCGGGGGGCACAGATACGCAGTATTTT. Protein sequence: CASSPRAGGTDTQYF. Combining the CDR3 with reference TRBV18 and TRBJ2-3 gives the whole variable domain NAGVMQNPRHLVRRRGQEARLRCSPMKGHSHVYWYRQLPEEGLKFMVYLQKENIIDESGMPKERFSAEFPKEGPSILRIQQVVRGDSAAYFCASSPRAGGTDTQYFGPGTRLTVL.

J is TRBJ2-5 and V is TRBV15, with 10 bases matching TRBD2. Unmatched junction bases numbered 13, after V lost 0 bases and J lost 9 bases. CDR1 and CDR2 (germline): LNHNV, YYDKDF (reference sequence). The CDR3 has 17 amino acids. CDR3 sequence reads: CATSRDQGSGGAWAQYF. For the CDR3, the DNA is TGTGCCACCAGCAGAGATCAAGGGAGCGGGGGGGCCTGGGCCCAGTACTTC.

The chain joins TRBV27 to TRBJ1-1, with D unresolved. Germline V gives CDR1 MNHEY, CDR2 SMNVEV (reference sequence). Trimming took 5 bases from V and 2 from J, leaving 9 bases between them. CDR3 size: 13 residues. CDR3 sequence reads: CASSLVLNTEAFF. CDR3 in DNA: TGTGCCAGCAGTCTAGTTTTAAACACTGAAGCTTTCTTT.

V is TRBV11-2 and J is TRBJ1-1; D remains ambiguous. V was pared by 3 bases and J by 3 bases, with 8 bases between. This CDR3 region has 13 residues. The germline gives CDR1 SGHAT, CDR2 FQNNGV. CDR3 coding DNA: TGTGCCAGCAGCTTCGGGAGGGACACTGAAGCTTTCTTT. Translating gives CASSFGRDTEAFF.

The rearrangement uses TRBV9 and TRBJ1-5; 7 positions match TRBD1. The CDR3 has 15 amino acids. With 0 bases clipped from V and 3 bases from J, the junction kept 3 bases outside the gene matches. Germline V gene sequence: CDR1 SGDLS, CDR2 YYNGEE. CDR3 loop: CASSVGGQDNQPQHF. The DNA for the CDR3 is TGTGCCAGCAGCGTAGGAGGACAGGACAATCAGCCCCAGCATTTT. The variable domain in full, with the rest retrieved from reference TRBV9 and TRBJ1-5, is DSGVTQTPKHLITATGQRVTLRCSPRSGDLSVYWYQQSLDQGLQFLIQYYNGEERAKGNILERFSAQQFPDLHSELNLSSLELGDSALYFCASSVGGQDNQPQHFGDGTRLSIL.

The chain employs TRBV4-2 and TRBJ2-7; 10 nucleotides match TRBD1. This CDR3 region has 15 residues. V dropped 3 bases and J dropped 2; count of bases not matched to a gene: 4. Germline-derived CDR1 and CDR2 are LGHNA and YNFKEQ. The chain's CDR3 is CASSQGTGDPYEQYF. CDR3 in DNA: TGTGCCAGCAGCCAGGGGACAGGGGACCCCTACGAGCAGTACTTC.

This chain connects TRBV21-1 to TRBJ1-2; TRBD1 is the table's D call, not checked against the DNA. TRBV21-1 is tagged as a pseudogene. CDR3 size: 16 residues. The CDR3 spells CASSKSQGAINYGYTF. DNA for the CDR3: TGTGCCAGCAGCAAATCCCAGGGGGCGATTAACTATGGCTACACCTTC.

CDR3 amino acids: CASSSSGSRSYEQYF. The CDR3, as DNA: TGTGCCAGTAGTAGTAGCGGGAGCCGATCCTACGAGCAGTACTTC. V and J are TRBV19 and TRBJ2-7; 9 bases map to TRBD2. The V and J ends lost 4 bases and 1 base, in that order; junction bases with no gene match: 5. This CDR3 is built from 15 residues. Per the germline V gene, CDR1 is LNHDA and CDR2 is SQIVND (reference sequence).

The V call is TRBV4-2, the J call TRBJ1-5; tentative D call: TRBD1 (5 bases). Germline V gives CDR1 LGHNA, CDR2 YNFKEQ. CDR3 size: 15 residues. V gave up 6 bases and J gave up 4 bases, with 16 bases separating them. CDR3 in DNA: TGTGCCAGCAGGGAACGGCCGGGGGAGAATCAGCCCCAGCATTTT. Protein product: CASRERPGENQPQHF.

The chain carries TRBV20-1 and TRBJ2-5; TRBD2 matches at 7 bases. Germline CDR1 and CDR2: DFQATT and SNEGSKA (reference sequence). The CDR3 extends over 11 amino acids. CDR3 in amino acids: CSPRSGKTQYF. CDR3 nucleotide sequence: TGCAGCCCCCGGAGCGGGAAGACCCAGTACTTC.

This clone was observed a single time. The rearrangement uses TRBV13 and TRBJ1-4; D ambiguous. V gave up 5 bases and J gave up 0 bases, with 13 bases separating them. Germline V gene sequence: CDR1 PRHDT, CDR2 FYEKMQ (reference sequence). The CDR3 has 16 residues. The CDR3 region has the DNA TGTGCCAGCAGCCGTGCCGCCGGTGCAACTAATGAAAAACTGTTTTTT. Translated: CASSRAAGATNEKLFF.

The chain recombines TRBV19 with TRBJ1-5, with unresolved D. Germline V lookup: CDR1 LNHDA, CDR2 SQIVND (reference sequence). There are 15 residues in the CDR3. Trimming took 8 bases from V and 9 from J, leaving 23 bases between them. The CDR3 reads CASAFLVGNPSPQHF. CDR3 sequence (DNA): TGTGCCAGTGCCTTCCTTGTCGGGAATCCATCGCCCCAGCATTTT.